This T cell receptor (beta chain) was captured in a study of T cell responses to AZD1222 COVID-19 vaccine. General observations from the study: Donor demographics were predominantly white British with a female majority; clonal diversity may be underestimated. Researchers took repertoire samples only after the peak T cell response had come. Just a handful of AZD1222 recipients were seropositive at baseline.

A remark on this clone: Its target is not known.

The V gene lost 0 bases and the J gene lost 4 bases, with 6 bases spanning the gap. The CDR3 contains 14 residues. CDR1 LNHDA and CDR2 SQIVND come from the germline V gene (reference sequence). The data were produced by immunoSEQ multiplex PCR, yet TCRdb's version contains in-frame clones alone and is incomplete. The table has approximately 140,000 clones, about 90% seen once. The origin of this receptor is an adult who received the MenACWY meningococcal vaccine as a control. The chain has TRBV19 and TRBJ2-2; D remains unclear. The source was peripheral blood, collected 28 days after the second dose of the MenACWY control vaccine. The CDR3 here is CASSIDRGTGELFF. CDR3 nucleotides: TGTGCCAGTAGTATAGATCGAGGCACCGGGGAGCTGTTTTTT.